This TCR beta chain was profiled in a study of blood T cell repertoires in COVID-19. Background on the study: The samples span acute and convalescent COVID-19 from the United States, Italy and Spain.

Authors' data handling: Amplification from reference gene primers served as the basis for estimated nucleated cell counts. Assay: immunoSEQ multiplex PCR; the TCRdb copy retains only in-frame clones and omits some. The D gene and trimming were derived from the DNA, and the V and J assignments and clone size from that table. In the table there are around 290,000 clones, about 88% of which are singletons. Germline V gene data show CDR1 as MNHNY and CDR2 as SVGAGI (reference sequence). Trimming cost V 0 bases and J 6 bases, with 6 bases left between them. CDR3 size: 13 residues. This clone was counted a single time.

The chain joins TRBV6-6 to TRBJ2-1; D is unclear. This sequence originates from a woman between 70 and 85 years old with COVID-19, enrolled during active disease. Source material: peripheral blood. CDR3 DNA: TGTGCCAGCAGTTACTCGAGGAGCAATGAGCAGTTCTTC. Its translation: CASSYSRSNEQFF.